This T cell receptor beta chain is drawn from a study of cytomegalovirus exposure and HLA in healthy donors. The CDR3 sequence is 14 residues long. Germline lookup yields CDR1 ENHRY and CDR2 SYGVKD. V gave up 0 bases and J gave up 8 bases; unmatched junction bases: 3. Study-level results: Rarity held for most TCR sequences, but there were some public TCRs that occurred in many donors. Equally common other TCR beta chains were less clonally expanded than HLA-associated ones, a later analysis found.

PCR employed 60 Vbeta and 13 Jbeta primers. Produced via immunoSEQ multiplex PCR; TCRdb's table is partial and in-frame only. This sample has roughly 150,000 clones, with roughly three quarters found just once. About this clone: Its specificity is not known.

Sequencing used PBMCs. The gene calls are TRBV10-3 and TRBJ1-4; 7 nucleotides agree with TRBD1. The sequence came from a man between 18 and 35 years old in good health and CMV-seropositive. CDR3 loop: CAISESGQPEKLFF. In DNA form, the CDR3 reads TGTGCCATCAGTGAGTCGGGACAGCCCGAAAAACTGTTTTTT.